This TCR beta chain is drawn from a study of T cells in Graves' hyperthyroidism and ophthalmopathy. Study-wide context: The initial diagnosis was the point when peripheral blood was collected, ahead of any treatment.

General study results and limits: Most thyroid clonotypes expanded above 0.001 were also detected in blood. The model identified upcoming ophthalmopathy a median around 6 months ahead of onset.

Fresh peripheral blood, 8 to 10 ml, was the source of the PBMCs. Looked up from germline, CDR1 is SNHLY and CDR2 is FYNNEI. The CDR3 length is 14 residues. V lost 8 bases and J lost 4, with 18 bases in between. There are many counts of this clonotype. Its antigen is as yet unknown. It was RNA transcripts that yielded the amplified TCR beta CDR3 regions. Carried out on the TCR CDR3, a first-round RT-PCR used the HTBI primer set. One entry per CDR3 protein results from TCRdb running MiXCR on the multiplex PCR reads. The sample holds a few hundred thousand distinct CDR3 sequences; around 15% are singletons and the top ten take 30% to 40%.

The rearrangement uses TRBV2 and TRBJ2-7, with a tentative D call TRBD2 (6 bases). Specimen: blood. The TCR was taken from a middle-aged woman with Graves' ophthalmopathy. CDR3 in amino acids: CASLRDSAGYEQYF. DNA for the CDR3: TGTGCCAGCCTTAGGGACTCAGCCGGTTACGAGCAGTACTTC.